This is a list of T cell receptor beta chains from one sample in a study of shared clonotypes between healthy human individuals. Repertoires were generated with immunoSEQ multiplex PCR, while TCRdb's copy carries only in-frame clones and drops some. The sample lists about 2.3 million clones, about 90% seen once, with 0.37% in the top ten. The sequenced sample was naive CD4+ T cells from PBMCs. These receptors all come from a man between 18 and 29 years old in good health. Some clones in this sample may be carry-over from other donors' samples. The CDR3 runs from the conserved cysteine through the conserved F or W. D genes are given only for firm matches. Where a row states a size, it is once, few, many or the class of an expanded clone; other rows omit it.

TGTGCCAGCAGCTTAGTACGCGCCTCTGGGGCCAACGTCCTGACTTTC	CASSLVRASGANVLTF	.	.	TRBV7-2	TRBJ2-6
TGTGCCAGCAGCTCATCCTGGGGGAGCACAGATACGCAGTATTTT	CASSSSWGSTDTQYF	once	.	TRBV28	TRBJ2-3
TGTGCCAGCAGGTCCCCCGGGACCGGTCGGACAGATACGCAGTATTTT	CASRSPGTGRTDTQYF	.	.	TRBV7-9	TRBJ2-3
TGTGCCAGCAGCCAAGGACAGGGGGCGACGAGGGAGCTGTTTTTT	CASSQGQGATRELFF	.	TRBD1	TRBV9	TRBJ2-2
TGTGCCAGCAGTGACCAGGGGGCACAGCCCCAGCATTTT	CASSDQGAQPQHF	few	TRBD1	TRBV2	TRBJ1-5
TGTGCCAGCAGCTTAGAGGGCAGTTCCTACGAGCAGTACTTC	CASSLEGSSYEQYF	.	.	TRBV11-3	TRBJ2-7
TGTGCCAGCAGTTACAGGACTGCGGGGTCCAATGAGCAGTTCTTC	CASSYRTAGSNEQFF	.	.	TRBV6-5	TRBJ2-1
TGTGCCAGCAGTTGGGACAGGGGGAATCAGCCCCAGCATTTT	CASSWDRGNQPQHF	.	TRBD1	TRBV2	TRBJ1-5
TGTGCCAGCAGCCCCCGGGGGGCAAACAATGAGCAGTTCTTC	CASSPRGANNEQFF	.	.	TRBV7-9	TRBJ2-1
TGTGCCGTGGCGGTTCACGTCCAAGAGACCCAGTACTTC	CAVAVHVQETQYF	.	.	TRBV30	TRBJ2-5
TGTGCCAGCAGTTCCCCGACTAGCGGGAGCACAGATACGCAGTATTTT	CASSSPTSGSTDTQYF	.	TRBD2	TRBV6-5	TRBJ2-3
TGTGCCAGCAGCGGACTGGGATCCTACGAGCAGTACTTC	CASSGLGSYEQYF	.	.	TRBV6-5	TRBJ2-7
TGTGCCAGCAGCTCCAGAAAGGGTTGGAGGGTAGAAGAGACCCAGTACTTC	CASSSRKGWRVEETQYF	.	.	TRBV7-9	TRBJ2-5
TGTGCCAGCAGTCCCAGGGCGGCCTCTGGTAGGGAACTGTTTTTT	CASSPRAASGRELFF	.	.	TRBV25-1	TRBJ1-4
TGTGCCAGCAGCCGGGCCGGGGAGCTGTTTTTT	CASSRAGELFF	.	.	TRBV2	TRBJ2-2
TGTGCCAGCAGCTTAGACCCAAGGGAAGAGACCCAGTACTTC	CASSLDPREETQYF	.	.	TRBV7-7	TRBJ2-5
TGTGCCTGGACCCCTACTAGGAACACCGGGGAGCTGTTTTTT	CAWTPTRNTGELFF	.	.	TRBV30	TRBJ2-2
TGTGCCAGCAGCCAGGGGTCTGGGGCCAACGTCCTGACTTTC	CASSQGSGANVLTF	once	.	TRBV5-4	TRBJ2-6
TGCAGCGTTGCATGGGGGGGGACCCAGTACTTC	CSVAWGGTQYF	.	TRBD2	TRBV29-1	TRBJ2-5
TGCGCCAGCGCTTCGGACAGGGTTGGCACTGAAGCTTTCTTT	CASASDRVGTEAFF	.	TRBD1	TRBV5-1	TRBJ1-1
TGTGCCAGCCGCATAGGACAGGACACAGATACGCAGTATTTT	CASRIGQDTDTQYF	.	TRBD1	TRBV19	TRBJ2-3
TGTGCCAGTAGTACCCGACTAGCGGGAGGGCTCTACGAGCAGTACTTC	CASSTRLAGGLYEQYF	.	TRBD2	TRBV19	TRBJ2-7
TGTGCCAGCAGCCGGCCAGGGGAGGCGGAGACCCAGTACTTC	CASSRPGEAETQYF	.	.	TRBV11-2	TRBJ2-5
TGTGCCAGCAGAACCTCAATAGGGGATGGCTACACCTTC	CASRTSIGDGYTF	.	.	TRBV28	TRBJ1-2
TGTGCCAGCAGCTTAACAGGGGGTTTGAACTACGAGCAGTACTTC	CASSLTGGLNYEQYF	once	.	TRBV7-3	TRBJ2-7
TGTGCCAGCAGTGGTAGCCCAGGGCCCGCCTCCTACAATGAGCAGTTCTTC	CASSGSPGPASYNEQFF	.	.	TRBV2	TRBJ2-1
TGTGCCAGCTCCCCGTATCAACTAGCGGGTAACACCGGGGAGCTGTTTTTT	CASSPYQLAGNTGELFF	.	TRBD2	TRBV18	TRBJ2-2
TGTGCCAGCTCACCTGCCGGGACCGATAGCAATCAGCCCCAGCATTTT	CASSPAGTDSNQPQHF	few	.	TRBV18	TRBJ1-5
TGCGCCAGCAGCCTCGGACACGGCGGGTCCACTGAAGCTTTCTTT	CASSLGHGGSTEAFF	.	.	TRBV4-1	TRBJ1-1
TGTGCCAGCTCACCACCGACAGAGACGCTAGGCTACACCTTC	CASSPPTETLGYTF	.	.	TRBV18	TRBJ1-2
TGCAGTGCTAGAGAGATTGATGAGCAGTTCTTC	CSAREIDEQFF	.	.	TRBV20-1	TRBJ2-1
TGTGCCAGCAGTTCTGGGGGAGGACAGTATTATAGCAATCAGCCCCAGCATTTT	CASSSGGGQYYSNQPQHF	.	.	TRBV28	TRBJ1-5
TGTGCCAGCAGCTCGGGACAAACCTACGAGCAGTACTTC	CASSSGQTYEQYF	.	.	TRBV11-3	TRBJ2-7
TGTGCCAGCAACCCCATCCTGGGAGTGAACACTGAAGCTTTCTTT	CASNPILGVNTEAFF	.	.	TRBV2	TRBJ1-1
TGTGCCAGCAGTTCCCCCGTAAACATTCAGTACTTC	CASSSPVNIQYF	.	.	TRBV28	TRBJ2-4
TGTGCCTGGAATATAAGGTCGGGGGGAAGAGAAAAACTGTTTTTT	CAWNIRSGGREKLFF	.	.	TRBV30	TRBJ1-4
TGCGCCAGCAGCTCCGGGACAGGGGTGTCTTCTTCCGAGCAGTACTTC	CASSSGTGVSSSEQYF	.	TRBD1	TRBV5-1	TRBJ2-7
TGTGCCACCTCCAGGTGGCCGCGAGAGCAGTTCTTC	CATSRWPREQFF	.	.	TRBV27	TRBJ2-1
TGTGCCAGCAGCCAAGATGGTCAGAGGGGAGTGGATGGCTACACCTTC	CASSQDGQRGVDGYTF	.	.	TRBV4-2	TRBJ1-2
TGCGCCAGCAGCTTGCTTGGGACAGGGGGGAATGAGCAGTTCTTC	CASSLLGTGGNEQFF	.	TRBD1	TRBV5-1	TRBJ2-1
TGCGCCAGCAGCTTAACCGGGACAGGGGACACTGAAGCTTTCTTT	CASSLTGTGDTEAFF	.	TRBD1	TRBV5-1	TRBJ1-1
TGCAGCGTTGGGTACACTGCGCGGTTCCGCTACGAGCAGTACTTC	CSVGYTARFRYEQYF	.	.	TRBV29-1	TRBJ2-7
TGTGCCAGCAGTTTATGGGGCGGTGGAGCCAAAAACATTCAGTACTTC	CASSLWGGGAKNIQYF	once	.	TRBV28	TRBJ2-4
TGTGCCAGCAGTAACCTACAGGGGACTCAGCCCCAGCATTTT	CASSNLQGTQPQHF	.	TRBD1	TRBV6-6	TRBJ1-5
TGCGCCAGCAGCCTGGGACTGCTAACAGATACGCAGTATTTT	CASSLGLLTDTQYF	.	.	TRBV5-1	TRBJ2-3
TGTGCCAGTAGTATGTCCGTAGTCTTTCCCGGGGAGCTGTTTTTT	CASSMSVVFPGELFF	.	.	TRBV19	TRBJ2-2
TGTGCCAGCAGTTCACAGTATGGCTACACCTTC	CASSSQYGYTF	.	.	TRBV6-6	TRBJ1-2